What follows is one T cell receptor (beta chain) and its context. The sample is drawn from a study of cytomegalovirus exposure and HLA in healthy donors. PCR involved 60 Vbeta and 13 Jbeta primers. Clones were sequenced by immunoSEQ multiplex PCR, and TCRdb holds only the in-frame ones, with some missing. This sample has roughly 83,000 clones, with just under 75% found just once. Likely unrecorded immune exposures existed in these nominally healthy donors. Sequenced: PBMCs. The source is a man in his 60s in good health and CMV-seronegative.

CDR3 sequence: CASSYRSQEQFF. CDR3 DNA: TGTGCCAGCAGTTACCGGTCCCAAGAGCAGTTCTTC. V usage is TRBV6-6 and J usage is TRBJ2-1; D gene uncertain. V shed 2 bases and J shed 10 bases, with 9 bases lying between them. The CDR3 runs 12 residues. Germline CDR1 MNHNY, CDR2 SVGAGI (reference sequence).